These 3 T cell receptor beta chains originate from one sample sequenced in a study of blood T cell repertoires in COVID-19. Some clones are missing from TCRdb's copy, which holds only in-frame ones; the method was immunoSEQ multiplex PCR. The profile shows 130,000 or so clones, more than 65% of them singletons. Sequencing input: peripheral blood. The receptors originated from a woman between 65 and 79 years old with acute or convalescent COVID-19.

For the CDR3, the DNA is TGCGCCAGCAGCTTCCAGAACACCGGGGAGCTGTTTTTT. It translates to CASSFQNTGELFF. The chain has TRBV5-1 and TRBJ2-2, with D unclear. CDR1 is SGHRS, CDR2 YFSETQ, per germline. The CDR3 consists of 13 residues. V was clipped by 2 bases and J by 1 base, with 3 bases between them.

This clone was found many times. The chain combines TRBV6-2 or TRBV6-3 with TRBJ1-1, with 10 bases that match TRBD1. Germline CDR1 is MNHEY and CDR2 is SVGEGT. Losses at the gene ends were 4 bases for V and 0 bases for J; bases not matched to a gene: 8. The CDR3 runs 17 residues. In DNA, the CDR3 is TGTGCCAGCAGTTCGGACAGGGGGACGAAATTGAACACTGAAGCTTTCTTT. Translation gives CASSSDRGTKLNTEAFF.

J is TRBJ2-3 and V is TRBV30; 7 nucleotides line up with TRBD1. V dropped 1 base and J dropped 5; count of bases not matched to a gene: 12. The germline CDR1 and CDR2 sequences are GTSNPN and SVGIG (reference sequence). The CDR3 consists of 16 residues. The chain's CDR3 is CAWSAKQGLPGDTQYF. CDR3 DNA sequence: TGTGCCTGGAGTGCTAAACAGGGGCTTCCGGGAGATACGCAGTATTTT.